The 5 T cell receptor beta chains reported below all come from one sample, sequenced in a study of cytomegalovirus exposure and HLA in healthy donors. The primer mix had 60 Vbeta and 13 Jbeta primers. The method was immunoSEQ multiplex PCR; TCRdb's version includes in-frame clones alone and lacks a portion of them. This sample yields 120,000 or so clones, of which around 73% are seen a single time; approximately 11% belongs to the top ten. The sample consisted of PBMCs. All receptors come from a young man in good health and CMV-seropositive.

This clone showed up just once. DNA for the CDR3: TGTGCCAGCAGTTTGGCAGGGTTCCCTGGAAACACCATATATTTT. The encoded protein is CASSLAGFPGNTIYF. V usage is TRBV27 and J usage is TRBJ1-3; perhaps TRBD1 as D (5 bases). V shed 3 bases and J shed 2 bases, with 11 bases lying between them. The CDR3 covers 15 residues. Germline V CDR1 and CDR2: MNHEY, SMNVEV (reference sequence).

The rearrangement links TRBV5-6 to TRBJ2-6; D might be TRBD1 (5 bases). The CDR3 length is 18 residues. Between the trimmed V and J ends, which lost 3 bases and 0 bases, there was a span of 16 bases. The germline CDR1 and CDR2 sequences are SGHDT and YYEEEE. The CDR3 bases are TGTGCCAGCAGCTCCGGGCAGGGAATAATCTCTGGGGCCAACGTCCTGACTTTC. Translation: CASSSGQGIISGANVLTF. The full variable domain, rest sourced from reference TRBV5-6 and TRBJ2-6, is DAGVTQSPTHLIKTRGQQVTLRCSPKSGHDTVSWYQQALGQGPQFIFQYYEEEERQRGNFPDRFSGHQFPNYSSELNVNALLLGDSALYLCASSSGQGIISGANVLTFGAGSRLTVL.

The V gene is TRBV9, the J gene TRBJ2-7; 8 nucleotides align to TRBD1. The CDR3 contains 18 residues. V gave up 0 bases and J gave up 0 bases; unmatched junction bases: 11. The germline V gene encodes CDR1 SGDLS and CDR2 YYNGEE. The CDR3 is CASSVGPEGTGISYEQYF. For the CDR3, the DNA is TGTGCCAGCAGCGTAGGCCCGGAAGGGACAGGTATCTCCTACGAGCAGTACTTC.

The V call is TRBV7-9, the J call TRBJ2-2; 13 nucleotides line up with TRBD2. Germline lookup yields CDR1 SEHNR and CDR2 FQNEAQ (reference sequence). This CDR3 is 18 amino acids long. V shed 6 bases and J 1 base; nucleotides not matched to a gene: 8. CDR3 protein: CASREKGLAGMNTGELFF. In nucleotides, the CDR3 is TGTGCCAGCAGAGAAAAGGGACTAGCGGGGATGAACACCGGGGAGCTGTTTTTT.

In this sample, this clone turned up a few times. The rearrangement links TRBV7-9 to TRBJ1-1; D possibly corresponds to TRBD1 (6 bases). This CDR3 spans 15 amino acids. CDR1 is SEHNR, CDR2 FQNEAQ, per germline (reference sequence). Trimming pared 1 base from V and 5 bases from J, leaving 14 bases between. CDR3 sequence reads: CASSLVAGGRTEAFF. The CDR3 DNA follows: TGTGCCAGCAGCTTAGTGGCGGGGGGGCGTACTGAAGCTTTCTTT.